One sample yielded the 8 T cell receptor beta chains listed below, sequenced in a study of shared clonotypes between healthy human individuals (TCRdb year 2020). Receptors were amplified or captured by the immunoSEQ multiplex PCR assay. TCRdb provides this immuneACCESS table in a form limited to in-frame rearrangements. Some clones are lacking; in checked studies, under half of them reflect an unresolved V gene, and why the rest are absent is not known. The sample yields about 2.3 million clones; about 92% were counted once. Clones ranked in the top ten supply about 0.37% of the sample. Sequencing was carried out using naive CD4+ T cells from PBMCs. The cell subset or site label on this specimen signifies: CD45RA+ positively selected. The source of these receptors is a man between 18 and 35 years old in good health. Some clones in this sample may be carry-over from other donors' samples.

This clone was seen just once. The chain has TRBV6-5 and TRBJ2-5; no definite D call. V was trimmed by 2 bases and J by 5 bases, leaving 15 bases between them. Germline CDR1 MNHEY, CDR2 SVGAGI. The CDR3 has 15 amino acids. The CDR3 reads CASSYSSGQFETQYF. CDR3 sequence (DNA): TGTGCCAGCAGTTACAGTTCTGGGCAGTTTGAGACCCAGTACTTC.

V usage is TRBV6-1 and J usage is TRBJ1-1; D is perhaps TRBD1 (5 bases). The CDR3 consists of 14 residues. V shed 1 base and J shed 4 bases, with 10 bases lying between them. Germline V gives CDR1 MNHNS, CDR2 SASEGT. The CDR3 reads CASSEVRGITEAFF. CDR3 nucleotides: TGTGCCAGCAGTGAAGTTCGGGGGATCACTGAAGCTTTCTTT.

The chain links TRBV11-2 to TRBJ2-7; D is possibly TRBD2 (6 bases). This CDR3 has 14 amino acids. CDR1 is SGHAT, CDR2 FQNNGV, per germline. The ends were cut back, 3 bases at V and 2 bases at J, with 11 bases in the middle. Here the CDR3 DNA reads TGTGCCAGCAGCTTTTTCGGGGGAACCTACGAGCAGTACTTC. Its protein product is CASSFFGGTYEQYF.

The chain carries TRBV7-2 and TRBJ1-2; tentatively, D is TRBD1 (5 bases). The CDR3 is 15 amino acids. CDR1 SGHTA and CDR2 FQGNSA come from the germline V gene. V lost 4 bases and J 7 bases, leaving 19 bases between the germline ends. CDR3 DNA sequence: TGTGCCAGCAGCTCCGACCATGCGGGGCTGAGTGGCTACACCTTC. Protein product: CASSSDHAGLSGYTF.

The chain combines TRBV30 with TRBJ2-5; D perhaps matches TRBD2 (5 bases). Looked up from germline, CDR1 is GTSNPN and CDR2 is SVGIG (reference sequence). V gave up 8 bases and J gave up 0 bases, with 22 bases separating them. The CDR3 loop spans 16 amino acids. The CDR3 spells CARATGLSPYQETQYF. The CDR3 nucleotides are TGTGCCCGCGCGACCGGACTGTCCCCCTACCAAGAGACCCAGTACTTC.

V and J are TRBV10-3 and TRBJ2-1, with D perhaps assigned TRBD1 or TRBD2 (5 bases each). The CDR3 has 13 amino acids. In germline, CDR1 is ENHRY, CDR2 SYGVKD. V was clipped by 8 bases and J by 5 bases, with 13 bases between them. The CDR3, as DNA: TGTGCCATCCTCCGGGACCCTAACAATGAGCAGTTCTTC. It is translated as CAILRDPNNEQFF.

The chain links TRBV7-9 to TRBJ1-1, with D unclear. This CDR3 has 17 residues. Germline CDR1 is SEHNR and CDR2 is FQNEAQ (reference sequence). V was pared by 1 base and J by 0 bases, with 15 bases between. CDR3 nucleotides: TGTGCCAGCAGCTTAGAACTCGGTCAACCCATGAACACTGAAGCTTTCTTT. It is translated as CASSLELGQPMNTEAFF.

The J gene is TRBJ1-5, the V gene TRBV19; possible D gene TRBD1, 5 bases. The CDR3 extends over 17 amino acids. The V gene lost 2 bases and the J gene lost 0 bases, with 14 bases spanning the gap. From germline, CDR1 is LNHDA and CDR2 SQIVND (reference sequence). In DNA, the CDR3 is TGTGCCAGTAGTATAACACTGCGACAGTTTAGCAATCAGCCCCAGCATTTT. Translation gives CASSITLRQFSNQPQHF. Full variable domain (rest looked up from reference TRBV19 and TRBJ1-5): DGGITQSPKYLFRKEGQNVTLSCEQNLNHDAMYWYRQDPGQGLRLIYYSQIVNDFQKGDIAEGYSVSREKKESFPLTVTSAQKNPTAFYLCASSITLRQFSNQPQHFGDGTRLSIL.